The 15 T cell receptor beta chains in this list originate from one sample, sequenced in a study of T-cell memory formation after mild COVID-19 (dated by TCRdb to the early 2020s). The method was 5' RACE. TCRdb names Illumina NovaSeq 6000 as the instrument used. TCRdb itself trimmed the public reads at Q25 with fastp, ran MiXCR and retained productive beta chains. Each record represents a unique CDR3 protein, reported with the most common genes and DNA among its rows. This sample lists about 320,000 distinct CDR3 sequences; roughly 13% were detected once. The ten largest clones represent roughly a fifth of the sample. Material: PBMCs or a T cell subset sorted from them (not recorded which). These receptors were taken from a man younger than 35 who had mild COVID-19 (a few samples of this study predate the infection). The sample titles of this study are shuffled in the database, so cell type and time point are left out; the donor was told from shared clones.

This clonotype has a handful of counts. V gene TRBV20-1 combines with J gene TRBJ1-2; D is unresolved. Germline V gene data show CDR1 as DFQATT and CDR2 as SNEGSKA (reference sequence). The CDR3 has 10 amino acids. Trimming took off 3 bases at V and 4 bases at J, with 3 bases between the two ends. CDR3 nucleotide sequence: TGCAGTGCTAGCACCTATGGCTACACCTTC. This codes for CSASTYGYTF.

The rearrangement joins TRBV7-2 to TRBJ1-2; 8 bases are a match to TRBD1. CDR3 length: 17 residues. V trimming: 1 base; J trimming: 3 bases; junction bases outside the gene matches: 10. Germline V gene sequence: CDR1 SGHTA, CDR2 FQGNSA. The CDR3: CASSLVFRTGSHYGYTF. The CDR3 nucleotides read TGTGCCAGCAGCTTAGTCTTCCGGACAGGGAGTCACTATGGCTACACCTTC.

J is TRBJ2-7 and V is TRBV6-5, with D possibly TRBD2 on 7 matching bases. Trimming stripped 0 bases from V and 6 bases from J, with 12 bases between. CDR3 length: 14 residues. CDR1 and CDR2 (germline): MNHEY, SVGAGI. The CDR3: CASSYSGGPSEQYF. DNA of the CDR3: TGTGCCAGCAGTTACTCGGGGGGGCCGAGCGAGCAGTACTTC.

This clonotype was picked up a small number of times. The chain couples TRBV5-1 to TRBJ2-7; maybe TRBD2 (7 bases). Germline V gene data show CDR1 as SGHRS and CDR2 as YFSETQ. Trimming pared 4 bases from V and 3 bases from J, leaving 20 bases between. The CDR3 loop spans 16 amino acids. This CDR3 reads CASSRGAGANFYEQYF. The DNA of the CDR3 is TGCGCCAGCAGCCGGGGTGCGGGGGCTAATTTCTACGAGCAGTACTTC.

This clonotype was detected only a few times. CDR3 DNA: TGTGCCAGCAGTGAATATCGCAGGGGAAGAGGAGGCTACACCTTC. This encodes CASSEYRRGRGGYTF. The chain has TRBV25-1 and TRBJ1-2; D possibly corresponds to TRBD1 (6 bases). CDR1 is MGHDK and CDR2 is SYGVNS in the germline V gene. There are 15 residues in the CDR3. The ends were cut back, 0 bases at V and 8 bases at J, with 16 bases in the middle.

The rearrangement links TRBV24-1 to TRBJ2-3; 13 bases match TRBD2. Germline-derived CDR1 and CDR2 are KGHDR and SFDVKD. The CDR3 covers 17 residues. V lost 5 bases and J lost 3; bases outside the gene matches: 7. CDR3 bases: TGTGCCACCAGTGGCCCCGGACTAGCGGGAGTTACAGATACGCAGTATTTT. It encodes CATSGPGLAGVTDTQYF.

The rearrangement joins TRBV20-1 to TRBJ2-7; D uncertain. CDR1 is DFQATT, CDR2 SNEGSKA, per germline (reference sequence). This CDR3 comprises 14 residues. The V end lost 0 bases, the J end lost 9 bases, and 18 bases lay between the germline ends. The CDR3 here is CSARDPRVLLRQYV. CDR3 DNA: TGCAGTGCTAGAGACCCTAGGGTCCTGCTGAGGCAGTACGTC.

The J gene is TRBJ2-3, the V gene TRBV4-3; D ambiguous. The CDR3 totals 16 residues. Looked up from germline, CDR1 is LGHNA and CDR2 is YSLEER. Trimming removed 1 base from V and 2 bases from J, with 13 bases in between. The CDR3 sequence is CASSQGVGFSTDTQYF. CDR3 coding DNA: TGCGCCAGCAGCCAAGGCGTTGGCTTTTCCACAGATACGCAGTATTTT.

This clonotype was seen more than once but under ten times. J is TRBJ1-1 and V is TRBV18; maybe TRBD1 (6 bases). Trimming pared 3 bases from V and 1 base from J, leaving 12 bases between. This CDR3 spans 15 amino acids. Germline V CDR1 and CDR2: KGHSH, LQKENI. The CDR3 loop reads CASSPLGGSNTEAFF. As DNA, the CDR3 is TGTGCCAGCTCACCGCTTGGGGGCTCGAACACTGAAGCTTTCTTT.

CDR3 protein: CASSLVAGQGTYEQYF. As DNA, the CDR3 is TGCGCCAGCAGCTTGGTAGCGGGACAGGGAACCTACGAGCAGTACTTC. This chain connects TRBV5-1 to TRBJ2-7; TRBD1 is a possible D gene (9 bases). Per the germline V gene, CDR1 is SGHRS and CDR2 is YFSETQ. This CDR3 has 16 amino acids. V shed 0 bases and J shed 2 bases, with 15 bases lying between them.

The CDR3 nucleotides are TGTGCCAGCAGCCAAGTTCGTGGCAGGGGAACAGGCTACACCTTC. Its translation is CASSQVRGRGTGYTF. The chain is built from TRBV14 and TRBJ1-2; D perhaps matches TRBD1 (6 bases). Germline V gene sequence: CDR1 SGHDN, CDR2 FVKESK. The CDR3 is 15 residues long. V lost 1 base and J lost 8, with 17 bases in between. Variable domain in full (rest from reference TRBV14 and TRBJ1-2): EAGVTQFPSHSVIEKGQTVTLRCDPISGHDNLYWYRRVMGKEIKFLLHFVKESKQDESGMPNNRFLAERTGGTYSTLKVQPAELEDSGVYFCASSQVRGRGTGYTFGSGTRLTVV.

The CDR3 nucleotides are TGTGCCAGCAGCCTGACGGGGGAAGAAAGGGGAGATACGCAGTATTTT. This sequence encodes CASSLTGEERGDTQYF. The chain is built from TRBV11-2 and TRBJ2-3; possible D gene TRBD2, 6 bases. The CDR3 consists of 16 residues. Trimming removed 5 bases at V and 5 bases at J, with 20 bases between. Germline V gene data show CDR1 as SGHAT and CDR2 as FQNNGV.

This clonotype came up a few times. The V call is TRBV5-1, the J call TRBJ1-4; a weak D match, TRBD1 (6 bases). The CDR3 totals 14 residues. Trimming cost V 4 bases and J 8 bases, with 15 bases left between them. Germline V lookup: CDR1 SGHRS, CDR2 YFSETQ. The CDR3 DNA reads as TGCGCCAGCAGCCTATACAGGGCGGAGGAAAAACTGTTTTTT. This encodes CASSLYRAEEKLFF.

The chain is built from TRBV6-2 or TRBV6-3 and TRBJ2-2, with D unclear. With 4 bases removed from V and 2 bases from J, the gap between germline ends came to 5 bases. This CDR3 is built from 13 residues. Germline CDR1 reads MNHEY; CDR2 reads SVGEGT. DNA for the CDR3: TGTGCCAGCAGTTGGGCTAACACCGGGGAGCTGTTTTTT. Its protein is CASSWANTGELFF.

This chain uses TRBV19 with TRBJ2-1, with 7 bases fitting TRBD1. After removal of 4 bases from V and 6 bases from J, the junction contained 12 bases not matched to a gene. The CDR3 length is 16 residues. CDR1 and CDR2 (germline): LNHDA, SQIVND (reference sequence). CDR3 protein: CASSSPPGTVSNEQFF. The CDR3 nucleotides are TGTGCCAGTAGTAGCCCCCCCGGGACAGTTAGCAATGAGCAGTTCTTC. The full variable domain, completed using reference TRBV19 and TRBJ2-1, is DGGITQSPKYLFRKEGQNVTLSCEQNLNHDAMYWYRQDPGQGLRLIYYSQIVNDFQKGDIAEGYSVSREKKESFPLTVTSAQKNPTAFYLCASSSPPGTVSNEQFFGPGTRLTVL.